Listed here is a single T cell receptor beta chain. The antigen remains unidentified. This entry is derived from a study of CD8 T cells in ankylosing spondylitis. Study findings and constraints: CD8+ by phenotype, disease-linked clones were relatively rare in peripheral blood. A motif in TCR beta, a set of eight highly homologous variants, appeared characteristic of ankylosing spondylitis blood.

In germline, CDR1 is MNHEY, CDR2 SVGEGT. The CDR3 covers 15 residues. V lost 6 bases and J lost 10; bases outside the gene matches: 9. Using quantitative 5'-RACE with molecular barcodes, the authors made TCR beta libraries. TCRdb re-derived calls from the 5' RACE reads in MiXCR, one entry per CDR3 protein. The sample yields 700,000 to 850,000 distinct CDR3 sequences, roughly 12% seen once. Sequencing was done on a sample of blood, either unsorted or a sorted T cell fraction (not recorded which). This clonotype was obtained from a male donor with ankylosing spondylitis. The genes are TRBV6-2 or TRBV6-3 and TRBJ2-1; 13 bases line up with TRBD2. The CDR3 DNA reads as TGTGCCAGCAGCAAACTAGCGGGAGGGACAGGGGAGCAGTTCTTC. It codes for CASSKLAGGTGEQFF.